This T cell receptor (beta chain) was documented in a study of vaccination effects on CD4 cells after COVID-19 (dated by TCRdb to 2021 to 2024). In terms of the full investigation: Post-vaccine samples across the study were collected a median of 72 days after the second dose, with a range of 14 to 241. The study compared SARS-CoV-2 spike-specific CD4+ TCR repertoires before and after mRNA vaccination in COVID-19 convalescent patients and infection-naive vaccine recipients. Altogether, around ten COVID-19 convalescent patients and 4 SARS-CoV-2-naive healthy vaccine recipients made up the full study. Cultures from other donors in the study were sequenced using the Oncomine TCR Beta short-read assay on an Illumina iSeq 100. General findings and caveats noted by the study authors: In healthy vaccine recipients, vaccine-induced clones were almost all SARS-CoV-2 mono-reactive, with only 1 of 255 cross-reactive with common cold coronaviruses. The study was limited by a small number of convalescent patients and lacked early post-infection timepoints. Clones induced by infection and clones induced by vaccination both contracted markedly at late timepoints after vaccination, which fits with T cell responses waning over time.

Taken from cysteine to phenylalanine, the CDR3 has 14 residues. The sequence is cut down to CDR3 DNA, 42 bases in frame from base 1. Per the germline V gene (reference sequence), MNHEY is the CDR1 and SMNVEV is the CDR2. Germline trimming amounts to 5 bases on V and 4 bases on J, with 4 as the count of junction bases outside the gene matches. The library was prepared using the immunoSEQ multiplex PCR assay. DNA from the cultured, isolated CD4+ T cells was subjected to TCR beta CDR3 sequencing. The paper's data handling went like this. Non-productive TCR sequences were removed, reads were trimmed to the CDR3 region, and CDR3s of at least 7 amino acids were retained. Antigen-specific clonotypes were identified with the MANAFEST web app by comparing expansion in peptide wells against reference cultures. Positive clones required FDR<0.05 expansion versus reference and all other wells, odds ratio above 5, and frequency above 0.1% in two replicate wells. A clonotype was defined as cross-reactive if the clonotype was significantly expanded both in SARS-CoV-2 spike wells and in at least one common cold coronavirus spike condition. CDR3 similarity was assessed by Levenshtein distance with the stringdist R package, and unrooted trees were built with ape in R 3.6.1. The table comes from immuneACCESS by way of TCRdb, which keeps in-frame sequences with V and J called. Part of the clones is missing from these tables; in studies checked, under half for an unresolved V gene and the rest for unknown reasons. The V and J calls and the clone size are those of that table, but D and trimming were determined from the DNA. Counted in this sample were under 85,000 clones; roughly 73% of them appeared once. The ten top clones hold 1.1% of the sample.

To identify antigen-specific CD4+ T cell clonotypes by their expansion, the ViraFEST assay first stimulated PBMC with viral peptide pools and then applied TCR sequencing. After less than 13 days of culture, CD4+ T cells were isolated with the EasySep CD4+ T cell isolation kit. Participants received two doses of either the BNT162b2 or the mRNA-1273 mRNA SARS-CoV-2 vaccine. None of the healthy vaccine recipients had a prior SARS-CoV-2 infection, which was confirmed by nucleocapsid antibody tests that came back negative both before and after vaccination. Some 2 million PBMC per well were cultured with 9 to 10 ug/ml peptides in IMDM containing approximately 4.7% human AB serum, around 10 IU/ml IL-2 and gentamicin. Half of the culture medium was replaced with fresh IL-2-containing medium on days 3 and 7. Each peptide stimulation condition was cultured in triplicate wells unless otherwise noted. PBMC were separated from whole blood using Ficoll-Paque Plus gradient centrifugation and were then either cryopreserved at -140C or used fresh. Overlapping peptide pools spanned the spike proteins of SARS-CoV-2 and the common cold coronaviruses HCoV-NL63, HCoV-OC43 and HCoV-229E. The QIAamp micro DNA kit was used to extract genomic DNA from the cultured CD4+ T cells.

This clone was counted once. The clone's antigen remains unknown. No quality values exist for individual bases; no much larger clone is one base distant. Sequencing was performed on CD4+ T cells from PBMCs cultured with HCoV-OC43 spike peptides, taken after COVID-19 vaccination. The cell subset or site label here, explained by the study, means: HCoV-OC43 spike overlapping peptide pool stimulation. The chain was built from TRBV27 and TRBJ1-5; the central 8 bases match TRBD1. The source is a human donor who received a COVID-19 vaccine. The base sequence is TGTGCCAGCAGTCTCCGGGACAGGAATCAGCCCCAGCATTTT. Translated, this is CASSLRDRNQPQHF.